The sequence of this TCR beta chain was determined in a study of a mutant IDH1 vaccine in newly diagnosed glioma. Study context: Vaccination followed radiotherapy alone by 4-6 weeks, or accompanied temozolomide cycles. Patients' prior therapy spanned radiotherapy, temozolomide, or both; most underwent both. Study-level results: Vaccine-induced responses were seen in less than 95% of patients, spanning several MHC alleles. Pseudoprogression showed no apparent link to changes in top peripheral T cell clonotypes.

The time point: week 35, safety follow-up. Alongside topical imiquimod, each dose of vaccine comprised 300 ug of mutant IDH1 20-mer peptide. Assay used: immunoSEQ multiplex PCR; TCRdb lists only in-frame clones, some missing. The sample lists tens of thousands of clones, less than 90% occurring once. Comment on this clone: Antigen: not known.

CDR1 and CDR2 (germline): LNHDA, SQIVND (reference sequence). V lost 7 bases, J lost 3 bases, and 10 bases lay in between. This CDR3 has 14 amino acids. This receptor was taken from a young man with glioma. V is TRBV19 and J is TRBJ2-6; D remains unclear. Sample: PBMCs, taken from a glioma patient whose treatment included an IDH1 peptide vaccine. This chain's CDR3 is CASIIVGGANVLTF. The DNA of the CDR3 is TGTGCCAGTATCATAGTAGGTGGGGCCAACGTCCTGACTTTC.